The clone carrying this T cell receptor (beta chain) came up once. These data are taken from a study of blood T cell repertoires in COVID-19. One Seattle source followed patients from active infection through their disease course. CDR1 and CDR2 (germline): MNHNS, SASEGT. With 3 bases removed from V and 2 bases from J, the gap between germline ends came to 14 bases. The CDR3 spans 16 residues. How the authors handled the data: Estimates of nucleated cell counts were drawn from the amplification of reference gene primers. Profiling relied on immunoSEQ multiplex PCR, and the TCRdb table lists in-frame clones only, not all of them. V, J and clone size were drawn from that table, and D and trimming were deduced from the DNA. The sample shows roughly 300,000 clones, 86% of them seen only once.

This sequence was found in a woman aged 25 to 39 with COVID-19, enrolled during active disease. Input material: peripheral blood. The chain joins TRBV6-1 to TRBJ2-1, with D possibly matching TRBD2 (6 bases). The DNA of the CDR3 is TGTGCCAGCAGTGATCCCCGCGGAGGGGCCTACAATGAGCAGTTCTTC. It is translated as CASSDPRGGAYNEQFF.